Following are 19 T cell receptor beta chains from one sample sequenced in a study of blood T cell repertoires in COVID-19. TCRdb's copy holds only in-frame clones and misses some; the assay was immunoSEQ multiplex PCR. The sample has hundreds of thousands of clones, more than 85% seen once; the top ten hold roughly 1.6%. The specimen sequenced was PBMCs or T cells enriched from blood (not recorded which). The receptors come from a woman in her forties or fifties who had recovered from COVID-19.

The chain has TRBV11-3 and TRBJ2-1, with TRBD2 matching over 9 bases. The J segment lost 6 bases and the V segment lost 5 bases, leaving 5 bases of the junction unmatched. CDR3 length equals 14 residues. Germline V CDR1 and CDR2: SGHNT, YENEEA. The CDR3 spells CASSPRTSANEQFF. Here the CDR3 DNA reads TGTGCCAGCAGCCCCCGGACTAGCGCCAATGAGCAGTTCTTC.

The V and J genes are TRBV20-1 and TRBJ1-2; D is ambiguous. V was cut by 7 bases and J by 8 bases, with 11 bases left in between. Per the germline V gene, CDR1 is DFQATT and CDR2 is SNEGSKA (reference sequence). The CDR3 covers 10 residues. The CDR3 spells CSVWANGYTF. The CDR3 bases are TGCAGTGTTTGGGCAAACGGCTACACCTTC.

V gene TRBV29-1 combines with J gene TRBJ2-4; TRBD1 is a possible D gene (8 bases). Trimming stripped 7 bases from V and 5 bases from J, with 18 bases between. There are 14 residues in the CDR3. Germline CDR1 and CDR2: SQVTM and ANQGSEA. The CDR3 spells CSATGGALENIQYF. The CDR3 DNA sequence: TGCAGCGCTACAGGGGGGGCCTTGGAAAACATTCAGTACTTC.

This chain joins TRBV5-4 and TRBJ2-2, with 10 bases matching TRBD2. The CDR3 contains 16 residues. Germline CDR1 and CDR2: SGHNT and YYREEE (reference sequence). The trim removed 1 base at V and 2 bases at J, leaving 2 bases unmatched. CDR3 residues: CASSLWTSGNTGELFF. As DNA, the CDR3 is TGTGCCAGCAGCTTGTGGACTAGCGGTAACACCGGGGAGCTGTTTTTT.

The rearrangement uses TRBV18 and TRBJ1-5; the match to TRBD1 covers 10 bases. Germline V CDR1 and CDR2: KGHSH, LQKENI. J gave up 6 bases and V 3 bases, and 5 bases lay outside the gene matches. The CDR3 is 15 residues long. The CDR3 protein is CASSPGTGAGQPQHF. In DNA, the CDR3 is TGTGCCAGCTCACCCGGGACAGGGGCAGGTCAGCCCCAGCATTTT.

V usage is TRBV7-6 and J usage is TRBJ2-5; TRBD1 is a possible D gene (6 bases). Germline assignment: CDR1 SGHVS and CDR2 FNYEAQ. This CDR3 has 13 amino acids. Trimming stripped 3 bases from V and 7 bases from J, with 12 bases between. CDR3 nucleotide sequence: TGTGCCAGCAGCTTGGACAGTATGGCGACCCAGTACTTC. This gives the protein CASSLDSMATQYF.

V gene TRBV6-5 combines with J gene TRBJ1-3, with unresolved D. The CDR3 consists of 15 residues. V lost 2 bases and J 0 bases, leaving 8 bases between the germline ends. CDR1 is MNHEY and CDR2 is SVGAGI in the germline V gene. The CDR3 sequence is CASSYSGISGNTIYF. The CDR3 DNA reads TGTGCCAGCAGTTACAGCGGCATCTCTGGAAACACCATATATTTT.

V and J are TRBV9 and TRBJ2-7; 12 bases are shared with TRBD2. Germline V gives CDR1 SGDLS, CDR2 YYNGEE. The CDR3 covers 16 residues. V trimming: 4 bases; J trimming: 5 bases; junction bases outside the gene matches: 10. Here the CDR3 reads CASSSTSGGLLDEQYF. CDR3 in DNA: TGTGCCAGCAGCTCGACTAGCGGGGGTCTCCTGGACGAGCAGTACTTC.

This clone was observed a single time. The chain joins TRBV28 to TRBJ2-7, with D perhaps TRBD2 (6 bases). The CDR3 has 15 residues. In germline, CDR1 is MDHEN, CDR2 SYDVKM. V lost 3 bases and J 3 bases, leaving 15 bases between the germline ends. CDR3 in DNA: TGTGCCAGCAGTTTGGGAGGAAACAGTTTCTACGAGCAGTACTTC. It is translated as CASSLGGNSFYEQYF.

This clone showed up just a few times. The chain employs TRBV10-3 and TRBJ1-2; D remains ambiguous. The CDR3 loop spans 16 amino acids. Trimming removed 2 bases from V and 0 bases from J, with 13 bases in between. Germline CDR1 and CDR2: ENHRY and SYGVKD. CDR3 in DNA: TGTGCCATCAGTGAGGGGCAGGCCTCAGCTAACTATGGCTACACCTTC. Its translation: CAISEGQASANYGYTF.

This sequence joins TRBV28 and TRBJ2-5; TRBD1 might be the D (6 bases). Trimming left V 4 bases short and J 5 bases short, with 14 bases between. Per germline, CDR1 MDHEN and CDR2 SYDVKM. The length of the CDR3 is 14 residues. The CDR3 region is CASSSIRGQETQYF. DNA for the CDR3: TGTGCCAGCAGTTCCATCAGGGGCCAGGAGACCCAGTACTTC.

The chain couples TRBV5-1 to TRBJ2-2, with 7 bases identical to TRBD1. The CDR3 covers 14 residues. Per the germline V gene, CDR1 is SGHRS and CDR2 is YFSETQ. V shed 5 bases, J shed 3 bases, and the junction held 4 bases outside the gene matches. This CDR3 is CASRTGTDTGELFF. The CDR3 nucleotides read TGCGCCAGCAGGACAGGGACGGACACCGGGGAGCTGTTTTTT.

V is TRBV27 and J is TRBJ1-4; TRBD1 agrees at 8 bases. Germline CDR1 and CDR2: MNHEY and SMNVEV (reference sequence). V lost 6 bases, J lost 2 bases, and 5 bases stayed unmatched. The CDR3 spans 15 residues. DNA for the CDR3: TGTGCCAGCAGGAGACCAGGGGGCACTAATGAAAAACTGTTTTTT. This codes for CASRRPGGTNEKLFF. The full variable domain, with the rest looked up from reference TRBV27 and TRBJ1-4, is EAQVTQNPRYLITVTGKKLTVTCSQNMNHEYMSWYRQDPGLGLRQIYYSMNVEVTDKGDVPEGYKVSRKEKRNFPLILESPSPNQTSLYFCASRRPGGTNEKLFFGSGTQLSVL.

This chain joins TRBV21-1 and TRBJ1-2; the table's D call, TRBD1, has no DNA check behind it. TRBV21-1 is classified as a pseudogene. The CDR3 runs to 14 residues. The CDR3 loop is CASSCLGQNYGYTF. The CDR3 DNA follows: TGTGCCAGCAGCTGCCTGGGACAGAACTATGGCTACACCTTC.

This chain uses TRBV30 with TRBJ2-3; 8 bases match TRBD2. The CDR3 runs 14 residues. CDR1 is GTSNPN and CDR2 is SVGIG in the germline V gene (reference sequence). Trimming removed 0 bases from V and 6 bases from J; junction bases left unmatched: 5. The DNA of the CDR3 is TGTGCCTGGAGTGTAATTAGCGGGACGGATACGCAGTATTTT. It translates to CAWSVISGTDTQYF.

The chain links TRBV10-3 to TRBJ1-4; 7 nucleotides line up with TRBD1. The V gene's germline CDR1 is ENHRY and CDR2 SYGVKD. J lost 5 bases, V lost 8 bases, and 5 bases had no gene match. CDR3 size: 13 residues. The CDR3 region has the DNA TGTGCCATCCAGGGACAGCCAAATGAAAAACTGTTTTTT. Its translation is CAIQGQPNEKLFF.

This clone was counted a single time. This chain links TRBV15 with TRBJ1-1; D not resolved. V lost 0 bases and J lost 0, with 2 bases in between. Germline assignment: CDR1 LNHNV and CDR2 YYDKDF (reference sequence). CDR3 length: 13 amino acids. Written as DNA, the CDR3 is TGTGCCACCAGCAGAGATATGAACACTGAAGCTTTCTTT. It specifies CATSRDMNTEAFF.

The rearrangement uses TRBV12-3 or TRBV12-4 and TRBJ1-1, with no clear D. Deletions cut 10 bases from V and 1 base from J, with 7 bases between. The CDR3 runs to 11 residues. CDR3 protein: CATTANTEAFF. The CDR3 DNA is TGTGCCACAACAGCGAACACTGAAGCTTTCTTT.

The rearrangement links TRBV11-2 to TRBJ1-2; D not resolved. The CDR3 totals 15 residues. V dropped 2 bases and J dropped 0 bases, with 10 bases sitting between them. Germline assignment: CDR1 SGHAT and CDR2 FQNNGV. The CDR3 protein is CASSLRTAPNYGYTF. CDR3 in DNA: TGTGCCAGCAGCTTACGAACAGCCCCTAACTATGGCTACACCTTC.